One TCR beta chain is described in this entry. V dropped 2 bases and J dropped 6 bases, with 23 bases sitting between them. The CDR3 has 18 residues. The germline gives CDR1 MNHNS, CDR2 SASEGT. The data are from a study of T cell responses to AZD1222 COVID-19 vaccine. Only in-frame clones appear in the TCRdb table, and some are missing; sequencing was by immunoSEQ multiplex PCR. The sample contains about 190,000 clones, around 93% of which appear only once. The specimen was peripheral blood, collected on day 0 of AZD1222 vaccination. The source is an adult in good health. The chain couples TRBV6-1 to TRBJ1-5; unclear D gene. CDR3 residues: CASSESKKKLGNGQPQHF. The DNA of the CDR3 is TGTGCCAGCAGTGAAAGTAAGAAAAAGCTGGGGAACGGTCAGCCCCAGCATTTT.